This TCR beta chain appears in the sequencing data of a study of blood T cell repertoires in COVID-19. The wider study: The analysed material was cDNA or gDNA that came from T cells, B-cell-depleted T cells, or PBMCs.

The authors' processing: Quantification of nucleated cells was approximated via reference gene primer amplification. Measured with immunoSEQ multiplex PCR; TCRdb has only the in-frame clones, and not every one. The DNA was the basis for D and trimming; V, J and clone size are from that table. The sample lists more than 300,000 clones, 88% seen once, with about 1.2% in the top ten. Recruits, aged roughly 18 to 100 years, lived in 20 to 30 US areas. The study assigned cohorts using participant-reported clinical history. The CDR3 sequence is 15 residues long. Germline V gene lookup returns CDR1 SEHNR and CDR2 FQNEAQ (reference sequence). The V segment lost 7 bases and the J segment 5 bases; nucleotides outside the gene matches: 12.

The sequencing sample was made of PBMCs or T cells enriched from blood (not recorded which). The receptor comes from a woman under 30 who had recovered from COVID-19. The V and J genes are TRBV7-9 and TRBJ2-7; 9 nucleotides match TRBD1. This CDR3 is CASTRYRDRENEQYF. The CDR3 bases are TGTGCCAGCACCCGGTACCGGGACAGGGAAAACGAGCAGTACTTC. Supplemented by reference TRBV7-9 and TRBJ2-7, the full variable domain reads DTGVSQNPRHKITKRGQNVTFRCDPISEHNRLYWYRQTLGQGPEFLTYFQNEAQLEKSRLLSDRFSAERPKGSFSTLEIQRTEQGDSAMYLCASTRYRDRENEQYFGPGTRLTVT.